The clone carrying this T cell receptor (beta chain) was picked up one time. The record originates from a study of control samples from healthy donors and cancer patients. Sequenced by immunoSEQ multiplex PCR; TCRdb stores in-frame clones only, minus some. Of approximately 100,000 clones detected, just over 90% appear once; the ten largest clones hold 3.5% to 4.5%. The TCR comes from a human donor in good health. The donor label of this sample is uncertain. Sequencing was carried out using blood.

The CDR3 here is CASSTPESYEQYF. The CDR3 DNA reads TGTGCCAGCAGTACCCCCGAATCCTACGAGCAGTACTTC. V is TRBV12-3 or TRBV12-4 and J is TRBJ2-7; no definite D call. This CDR3 is 13 amino acids long. The V and J ends lost 5 bases and 1 base respectively, with 9 bases between them.